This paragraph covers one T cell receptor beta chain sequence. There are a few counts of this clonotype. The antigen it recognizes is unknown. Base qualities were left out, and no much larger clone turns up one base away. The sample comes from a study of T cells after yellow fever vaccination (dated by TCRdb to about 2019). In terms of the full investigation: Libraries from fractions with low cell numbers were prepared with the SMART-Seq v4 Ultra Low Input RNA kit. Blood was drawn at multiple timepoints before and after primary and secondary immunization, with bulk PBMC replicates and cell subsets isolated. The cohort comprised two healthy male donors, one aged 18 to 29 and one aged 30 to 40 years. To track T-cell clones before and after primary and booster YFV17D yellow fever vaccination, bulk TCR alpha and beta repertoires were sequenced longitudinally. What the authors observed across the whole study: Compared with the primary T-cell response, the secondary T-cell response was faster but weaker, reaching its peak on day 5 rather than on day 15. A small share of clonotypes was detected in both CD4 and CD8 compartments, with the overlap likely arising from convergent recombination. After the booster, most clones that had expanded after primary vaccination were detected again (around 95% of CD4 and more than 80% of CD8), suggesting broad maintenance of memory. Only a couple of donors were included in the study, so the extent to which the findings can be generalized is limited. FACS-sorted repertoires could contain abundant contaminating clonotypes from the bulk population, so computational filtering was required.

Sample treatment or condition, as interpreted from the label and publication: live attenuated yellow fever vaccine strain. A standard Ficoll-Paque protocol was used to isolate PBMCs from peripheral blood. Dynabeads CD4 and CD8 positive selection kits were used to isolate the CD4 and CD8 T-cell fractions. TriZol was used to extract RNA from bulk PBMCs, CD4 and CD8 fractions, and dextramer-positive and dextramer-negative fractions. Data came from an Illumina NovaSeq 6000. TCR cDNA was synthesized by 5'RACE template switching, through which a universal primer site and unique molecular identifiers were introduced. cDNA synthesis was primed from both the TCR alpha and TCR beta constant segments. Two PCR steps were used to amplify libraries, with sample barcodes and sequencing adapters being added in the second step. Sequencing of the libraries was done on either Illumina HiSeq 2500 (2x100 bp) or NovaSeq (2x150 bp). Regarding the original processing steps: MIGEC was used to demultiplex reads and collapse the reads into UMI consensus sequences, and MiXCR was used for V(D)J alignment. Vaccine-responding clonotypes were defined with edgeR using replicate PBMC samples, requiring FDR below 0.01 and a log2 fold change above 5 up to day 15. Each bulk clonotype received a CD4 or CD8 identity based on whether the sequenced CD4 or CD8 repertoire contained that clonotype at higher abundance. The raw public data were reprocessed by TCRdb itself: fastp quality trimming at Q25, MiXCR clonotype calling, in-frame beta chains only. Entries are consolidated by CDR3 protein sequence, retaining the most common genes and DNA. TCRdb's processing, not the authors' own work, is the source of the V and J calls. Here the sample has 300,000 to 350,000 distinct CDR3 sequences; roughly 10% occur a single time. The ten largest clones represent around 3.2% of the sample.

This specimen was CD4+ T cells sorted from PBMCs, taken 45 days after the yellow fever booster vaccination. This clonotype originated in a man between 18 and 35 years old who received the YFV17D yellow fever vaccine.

The nucleotides are TGTGCCAGCAGCATCGGGACTAGCGGGGTCGGAGATACGCAGTATTTT. It translates as CASSIGTSGVGDTQYF. The chain links TRBV4-2 with TRBJ2-3, with 13 bases matching TRBD2. From the cysteine up to the phenylalanine, the CDR3 has a length of 16 residues. The DNA shown is the 48-base CDR3, in frame from base 1. The V end gives up 5 bases and the J end 5 bases, leaving 7 bases in the junction not matched to a gene. CDR1 and CDR2 are drawn from the germline V gene: LGHNA, YNFKEQ.